The 28 T cell receptor beta chains given below trace back to one sample, sequenced in a study of T cell responses to AZD1222 COVID-19 vaccine. Assay: immunoSEQ multiplex PCR; the TCRdb copy retains only in-frame clones and omits some. This table has 110,000 to 150,000 clones, approximately 86% appearing once. The sample was peripheral blood, taken on day 0 of AZD1222 vaccination. The source is an adult in good health.

This chain joins TRBV5-1 and TRBJ1-6; 8 bases map to TRBD1. With V trimmed by 4 bases and J by 9 bases, 6 bases remained unmatched. The CDR3 consists of 14 residues. Germline CDR1 is SGHRS and CDR2 is YFSETQ. CDR3 region: CASSGQGLPSPLHF. The DNA of the CDR3 is TGCGCCAGCAGCGGACAGGGCTTACCTTCACCCCTCCACTTT.

The rearrangement links TRBV28 to TRBJ2-7, with TRBD2 matching 8 bases. V was pared by 4 bases and J by 3 bases, with 5 bases of the junction left unmatched. The CDR3 has 14 amino acids. CDR1 is MDHEN and CDR2 is SYDVKM in the germline V gene. The CDR3 bases are TGTGCCAGCAGTTCGCTGGGACTAGGCTACGAGCAGTACTTC. This codes for CASSSLGLGYEQYF.

The gene calls are TRBV6-5 and TRBJ1-1; no clear D gene. The germline V gene encodes CDR1 MNHEY and CDR2 SVGAGI. This CDR3 region has 15 residues. Trimming took off 0 bases at V and 3 bases at J, with 11 bases between the two ends. The CDR3 loop is CASSYSWRTDTEAFF. CDR3 DNA sequence: TGTGCCAGCAGTTACTCCTGGAGGACGGACACTGAAGCTTTCTTT.

This chain links TRBV28 with TRBJ2-7; 7 nucleotides align to TRBD2. Germline CDR1 MDHEN, CDR2 SYDVKM. The CDR3 spans 14 residues. Trimming took 5 bases from V and 5 from J; bases not matched to a gene: 9. CDR3 sequence: CASSPRGLVHEQYF. The CDR3 DNA is TGTGCCAGCAGTCCGAGAGGACTAGTCCACGAGCAGTACTTC.

J is TRBJ2-1 and V is TRBV18; the D call may be TRBD1 or TRBD2 (5 bases each). CDR3 length equals 16 residues. Germline V gene data show CDR1 as KGHSH and CDR2 as LQKENI. Deletions cut 3 bases from V and 7 bases from J, with 19 bases between. This CDR3 is CASSPGTPGQSNEQFF. In nucleotides, the CDR3 is TGTGCCAGCTCACCTGGGACCCCCGGCCAGTCGAATGAGCAGTTCTTC.

The chain joins TRBV5-5 to TRBJ1-1, with unresolved D. The CDR3 totals 15 residues. Germline assignment: CDR1 SGHKS and CDR2 YYEKEE (reference sequence). V lost 1 base, J lost 0 bases, and 10 bases lay in between. The DNA for the CDR3 is TGTGCCAGCAGCTTGTTTAGCGGGATGAACACTGAAGCTTTCTTT. Its translation: CASSLFSGMNTEAFF.

This clone has a handful of counts. V usage is TRBV5-8 and J usage is TRBJ1-6, with a tentative D call TRBD1 (5 bases). The CDR3 extends over 16 amino acids. The germline CDR1 and CDR2 sequences are SGHTS and YDEGEE. With 2 bases removed from V and 0 bases from J, the gap between germline ends came to 9 bases. In nucleotides, the CDR3 is TGTGCCAGCAGCTTTGACAGCAGCTCCTATAATTCACCCCTCCACTTT. It translates to CASSFDSSSYNSPLHF.

The chain uses TRBV27 and TRBJ1-2; 11 bases fit TRBD1. CDR1 and CDR2 (germline): MNHEY, SMNVEV (reference sequence). CDR3 length: 17 residues. J lost 4 bases, V lost 4 bases, and 11 bases had no gene match. The CDR3 loop is CASSYSGQGAGGYGYTF. The CDR3 bases are TGTGCCAGCAGTTATTCTGGACAGGGGGCTGGTGGCTATGGCTACACCTTC.

The sample holds many counts of this clone. The CDR3 coding sequence is TGTGCCAGTAGTTTTAGCGGGACCGTAGATACGCAGTATTTT. It specifies CASSFSGTVDTQYF. The chain combines TRBV19 with TRBJ2-3, with TRBD2 matching over 8 bases. The germline V gene encodes CDR1 LNHDA and CDR2 SQIVND (reference sequence). The CDR3 is 14 amino acids. Germline trimming cut 5 bases from V and 5 bases from J; bases unmatched to any gene: 6. Looking up the rest from reference TRBV19 and TRBJ2-3 gives the full variable domain: DGGITQSPKYLFRKEGQNVTLSCEQNLNHDAMYWYRQDPGQGLRLIYYSQIVNDFQKGDIAEGYSVSREKKESFPLTVTSAQKNPTAFYLCASSFSGTVDTQYFGPGTRLTVL.

This clone has only one observation. The CDR3 is CASSLEGGTDTQYF. In DNA form, the CDR3 reads TGTGCCAGCAGCTTAGAGGGGGGCACAGATACGCAGTATTTT. The chain joins TRBV11-2 to TRBJ2-3; TRBD1 or TRBD2 may be the D gene (5 bases each). The CDR3 runs to 14 residues. V lost 0 bases to trimming and J lost 1 base, with 5 bases between them. Per germline, CDR1 SGHAT and CDR2 FQNNGV.

The chain recombines TRBV7-9 with TRBJ2-6; D perhaps matches TRBD2 (5 bases). The germline V gene has CDR1 SEHNR and CDR2 FQNEAQ (reference sequence). The CDR3 is made up of 19 amino acids. The ends were cut back, 4 bases at V and 0 bases at J, with 19 bases in the middle. The CDR3 reads CASSSTRRTGTSGANVLTF. CDR3 nucleotides: TGTGCCAGCAGCTCCACACGGAGGACGGGCACCTCTGGGGCCAACGTCCTGACTTTC.

The sample holds one count of this clone. The chain couples TRBV4-2 to TRBJ2-7; D ambiguous. The germline V gene has CDR1 LGHNA and CDR2 YNFKEQ. With 1 base removed from V and 1 base from J, the gap between germline ends came to 11 bases. The CDR3 sequence is 15 residues long. The CDR3 bases are TGTGCCAGCAGCCAAGTCGGCCGGAGATCCTACGAGCAGTACTTC. It specifies CASSQVGRRSYEQYF.

This clone was found once. The chain is built from TRBV14 and TRBJ1-6; tentative D call: TRBD1 (5 bases). Germline-derived CDR1 and CDR2 are SGHDN and FVKESK. CDR3 length equals 13 residues. Trimming pared 7 bases from V and 6 bases from J, leaving 10 bases between. The CDR3 DNA reads as TGTGCCAGCAACCAGGGTGGTAATTCACCCCTCCACTTT. Translation gives CASNQGGNSPLHF.

This clone was counted once. The chain joins TRBV27 to TRBJ1-2, with D perhaps matching TRBD1 (6 bases). V was shortened by 5 bases and J by 2 bases, with 15 bases between the two germline ends. CDR1 is MNHEY, CDR2 SMNVEV, per germline (reference sequence). The CDR3 contains 15 residues. The CDR3 nucleotides are TGTGCCAGCAGTCCAGACAGGCTTCAAAACTATGGCTACACCTTC. This gives the protein CASSPDRLQNYGYTF.

The V gene is TRBV7-2, the J gene TRBJ2-5; 7 bases fit TRBD2. The CDR3 contains 15 residues. Trimming removed 7 bases from V and 1 base from J; junction bases left unmatched: 9. Germline CDR1 SGHTA, CDR2 FQGNSA. The DNA of the CDR3 is TGTGCCAGCACCCCGAGGGCTAGCGGCCAAGAGACCCAGTACTTC. Translation gives CASTPRASGQETQYF.

V gene TRBV4-2 combines with J gene TRBJ1-2; unclear D gene. The CDR3 sequence is 14 residues long. V was clipped by 2 bases and J by 3 bases, with 10 bases between them. Germline CDR1 LGHNA, CDR2 YNFKEQ. The CDR3 loop reads CASSQPDGYYGYTF. The CDR3 bases are TGTGCCAGCAGCCAACCTGACGGCTACTATGGCTACACCTTC.

The V gene is TRBV7-2, the J gene TRBJ2-7; D might be TRBD2 (5 bases). The CDR3 extends over 12 amino acids. Trimming stripped 6 bases from V and 4 bases from J, with 10 bases between. CDR1 and CDR2 (germline): SGHTA, FQGNSA. Here the CDR3 reads CASRTSGYEQYF. In DNA, the CDR3 is TGTGCCAGCAGGACCTCGGGGTACGAGCAGTACTTC.

The chain uses TRBV19 and TRBJ2-1, with D perhaps TRBD2 (5 bases). Per the germline V gene, CDR1 is LNHDA and CDR2 is SQIVND (reference sequence). The CDR3 extends over 12 amino acids. V lost 4 bases and J lost 12, with 13 bases in between. The CDR3 DNA follows: TGTGCCAGTAGTACCCGGGCCGCGGGGCAGTTCTTC. Its translation is CASSTRAAGQFF.

This chain joins TRBV6-1 and TRBJ1-6; possibly TRBD1 for D (5 bases). V dropped 3 bases and J dropped 5 bases, with 5 bases sitting between them. The germline V gene encodes CDR1 MNHNS and CDR2 SASEGT. The CDR3 totals 13 residues. CDR3 amino acids: CASSDRDNSPLHF. CDR3 in DNA: TGTGCCAGCAGTGACAGGGATAATTCACCCCTCCACTTT.

The chain links TRBV4-2 to TRBJ2-6, with TRBD1 as a possible D gene (6 bases). The length of the CDR3 is 17 residues. Per germline, CDR1 LGHNA and CDR2 YNFKEQ. The V end lost 1 base, the J end lost 1 base, and 11 bases lay between the germline ends. This CDR3 is CASSQAETGSGANVLTF. The CDR3 DNA reads TGTGCCAGCAGCCAAGCCGAAACAGGGTCTGGGGCCAACGTCCTGACTTTC.

The chain joins TRBV13 to TRBJ1-2, with TRBD1 matching 7 bases. Trimming removed 2 bases from V and 5 bases from J; junction bases left unmatched: 11. The germline V gene encodes CDR1 PRHDT and CDR2 FYEKMQ (reference sequence). This CDR3 spans 16 amino acids. The CDR3 DNA reads as TGTGCCAGCAGCTTATTGACAGGGAGCAACGCTTATGGCTACACCTTC. It yields the protein CASSLLTGSNAYGYTF.

V is TRBV7-9 and J is TRBJ2-1; D is perhaps TRBD1 (6 bases). This CDR3 has 13 amino acids. The germline V gene encodes CDR1 SEHNR and CDR2 FQNEAQ (reference sequence). V was shortened by 5 bases and J by 14 bases, with 19 bases between the two germline ends. The chain's CDR3 is CASSPVQGWEEFF. DNA of the CDR3: TGTGCCAGCAGCCCGGTACAGGGCTGGGAAGAGTTCTTC.

This chain joins TRBV19 and TRBJ1-1; 7 bases align to TRBD1. CDR3 length: 15 residues. In germline, CDR1 is LNHDA, CDR2 SQIVND (reference sequence). J gave up 5 bases and V 1 base, and 7 bases lay outside the gene matches. The CDR3 nucleotides read TGTGCCAGTAGTATAGTTAACAGGGGAAGAACTGAAGCTTTCTTT. It specifies CASSIVNRGRTEAFF. The entire variable domain, with the rest obtained from reference TRBV19 and TRBJ1-1, is as follows: DGGITQSPKYLFRKEGQNVTLSCEQNLNHDAMYWYRQDPGQGLRLIYYSQIVNDFQKGDIAEGYSVSREKKESFPLTVTSAQKNPTAFYLCASSIVNRGRTEAFFGQGTRLTVV.

The chain links TRBV7-9 to TRBJ2-5, with a tentative D call TRBD2 (6 bases). CDR3 length: 14 residues. Germline V gene data show CDR1 as SEHNR and CDR2 as FQNEAQ (reference sequence). Between the trimmed V and J ends, which lost 5 bases and 1 base, there was a span of 11 bases. The CDR3 sequence is CASSALGLQETQYF. Written as DNA, the CDR3 is TGTGCCAGCAGCGCCTTGGGACTCCAAGAGACCCAGTACTTC. The full variable domain, completed using reference TRBV7-9 and TRBJ2-5, is DTGVSQNPRHKITKRGQNVTFRCDPISEHNRLYWYRQTLGQGPEFLTYFQNEAQLEKSRLLSDRFSAERPKGSFSTLEIQRTEQGDSAMYLCASSALGLQETQYFGPGTRLLVL.

The V call is TRBV7-9, the J call TRBJ2-5; D may correspond to TRBD1 or TRBD2 (5 bases each). The CDR3 covers 16 residues. Between the trimmed V and J ends, which lost 4 bases and 8 bases, there was a span of 23 bases. Germline V gene sequence: CDR1 SEHNR, CDR2 FQNEAQ (reference sequence). CDR3 in DNA: TGTGCCAGCAGCTCACGACGTAGGGGTTCAGCGGTAACCCAGTACTTC. Amino acids: CASSSRRRGSAVTQYF. Looking up the rest from reference TRBV7-9 and TRBJ2-5 gives the full variable domain: DTGVSQNPRHKITKRGQNVTFRCDPISEHNRLYWYRQTLGQGPEFLTYFQNEAQLEKSRLLSDRFSAERPKGSFSTLEIQRTEQGDSAMYLCASSSRRRGSAVTQYFGPGTRLLVL.

The chain uses TRBV4-1 and TRBJ2-1; 7 positions agree with TRBD2. The CDR3 totals 14 residues. The germline V gene has CDR1 MGHRA and CDR2 YSYEKL. V was pared by 5 bases and J by 5 bases, with 6 bases of the junction left unmatched. The CDR3 sequence is CASSETSAHNEQFF. The CDR3 DNA is TGCGCCAGCAGCGAAACTAGCGCCCACAATGAGCAGTTCTTC.

The chain uses TRBV19 and TRBJ2-6; D is possibly TRBD2 (6 bases). V was shortened by 4 bases and J by 1 base, with 11 bases between the two germline ends. Germline V CDR1 and CDR2: LNHDA, SQIVND (reference sequence). This CDR3 has 16 amino acids. The CDR3 nucleotides are TGTGCCAGTAGTAAGGAGGAGGGGTCTGGGGCCAACGTCCTGACTTTC. Protein sequence: CASSKEEGSGANVLTF.

J is TRBJ2-1 and V is TRBV10-3; TRBD2 is a possible D gene (5 bases). Per germline, CDR1 ENHRY and CDR2 SYGVKD. The CDR3 extends over 15 amino acids. Trimming took 6 bases from V and 2 from J, leaving 14 bases between them. CDR3 protein: CAIRMDGGAYNEQFF. The DNA for the CDR3 is TGTGCCATCAGAATGGACGGAGGCGCCTACAATGAGCAGTTCTTC.